Included here is one T cell receptor (beta chain) sequence, with context. What it binds is unknown. The PCR ran on 60 Vbeta and 13 Jbeta primers. Generated by immunoSEQ multiplex PCR, the TCRdb table keeps only in-frame clones and is missing some. The data hold about 87,000 clones, with less than 10% observed a single time. Looked up from germline, CDR1 is SGHTA and CDR2 is FQGNSA. V shed 5 bases and J shed 0 bases, with 14 bases lying between them. This CDR3 spans 15 amino acids. This record comes from a study of cytomegalovirus exposure and HLA in healthy donors. Findings of the study overall: The authors confirmed in vitro that a few CMV-associated chains were specific for CMV antigens.

This chain uses TRBV7-2 with TRBJ2-7; D is undetermined. The receptor was isolated from a man aged 50 or older in good health and CMV-seronegative. The sequencing sample was made of PBMCs. CDR3 loop: CASSRASSSSYEQYF. The CDR3 nucleotides read TGTGCCAGCAGCCGAGCGTCCTCAAGCTCCTACGAGCAGTACTTC. Full variable domain (missing parts from reference TRBV7-2 and TRBJ2-7): GAGVSQSPSNKVTEKGKDVELRCDPISGHTALYWYRQSLGQGLEFLIYFQGNSAPDKSGLPSDRFSAERTGGSVSTLTIQRTQQEDSAVYLCASSRASSSSYEQYFGPGTRLTVT.